The sequence of this TCR beta chain was determined in a study of CD8+ T cells in alopecia areata. Study at large: Spontaneous alopecia affected the 6-12-month-old C3H/HeJ graft donors, whose skin was transplanted to approximately 7-10-week-old female C3H/HeJ mice.

CD4, CD8alpha, NKG2D, NKG2ACE and other markers were used to sort pooled cutaneous lymph node cells. Extraction and reverse transcription of RNA yielded cDNA as the sequencing template. Method: immunoSEQ multiplex PCR; TCRdb's copy keeps in-frame clones and lacks some. Found here are 250,000 or so clones, no singletons; the ten largest cover more than 1%. This clone occurred a few times. Antigen unknown. Germline and genes here are mouse. The DNA ends 4 residues before the CDR3 does, and the rest of the CDR3 is filled in from the germline J gene. CDR3 length equals 14 residues. With 7 bases removed from V and 1 base from J, the gap between germline ends came to 14 bases. Germline CDR1 is FNHDT and CDR2 is SITEND (reference sequence). Study-level findings and limits: Clonality exceeded that of normal scalp in lesional scalp, most notably in alopecia totalis/universalis. TCRs were shared less clearly across patients than in mice, possibly for HLA-related reasons. Sequencing of scalp samples also captures resident alphabeta T cells of normal skin.

The sequencing input was CD4+ T cells sorted from a lymph node. This clonotype was sampled from a C3H/HeJ mouse with alopecia areata. For the strain, the MHC haplotype given is H2-k. The chain is built from TRBV19 and TRBJ1-1; possibly TRBD1 for D (6 bases). The CDR3 here is CASSPGTKNTEVFF. The CDR3 bases that were read are TGTGCCAGCTCCCCCGGGACAAAAAACACA.